This record looks at one T cell receptor (beta chain) sequence and its context. The sample originates from a study of blood T cell repertoires in COVID-19. Study as a whole: T cells, B-cell-depleted T cells, or PBMCs supplied cDNA or gDNA.

Germline V CDR1 and CDR2: MGHRA, YSYEKL. V trimming: 4 bases; J trimming: 2 bases; junction bases outside the gene matches: 11. This CDR3 region has 18 residues. Repertoires were generated with immunoSEQ multiplex PCR, while TCRdb's copy carries only in-frame clones and drops some. Counted here are under 300,000 clones, around 90% occurring once; the ten biggest clones make up around 0.9%. The rearrangement uses TRBV4-1 and TRBJ1-5; 10 bases map to TRBD1. The sequence was obtained from a man aged 25-45 years with COVID-19, enrolled during active disease. The sequencing sample was made of peripheral blood. As DNA, the CDR3 is TGCGCCAGCAGCCGGACGACAGGGGGCGGAATACGCAATCAGCCCCAGCATTTT. It encodes CASSRTTGGGIRNQPQHF.